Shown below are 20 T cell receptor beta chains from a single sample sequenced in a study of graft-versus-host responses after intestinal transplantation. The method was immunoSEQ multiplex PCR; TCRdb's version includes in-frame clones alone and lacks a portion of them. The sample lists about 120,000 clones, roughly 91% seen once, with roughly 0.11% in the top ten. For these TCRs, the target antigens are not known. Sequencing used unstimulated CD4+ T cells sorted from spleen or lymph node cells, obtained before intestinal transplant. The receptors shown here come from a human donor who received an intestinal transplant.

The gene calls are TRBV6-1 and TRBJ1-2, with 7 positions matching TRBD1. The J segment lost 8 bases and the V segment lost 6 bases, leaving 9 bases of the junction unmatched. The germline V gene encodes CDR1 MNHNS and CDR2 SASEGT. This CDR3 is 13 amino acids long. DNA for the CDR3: TGTGCCAGCAGATCCGACAGGGTAGGCGGCTACACCTTC. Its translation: CASRSDRVGGYTF.

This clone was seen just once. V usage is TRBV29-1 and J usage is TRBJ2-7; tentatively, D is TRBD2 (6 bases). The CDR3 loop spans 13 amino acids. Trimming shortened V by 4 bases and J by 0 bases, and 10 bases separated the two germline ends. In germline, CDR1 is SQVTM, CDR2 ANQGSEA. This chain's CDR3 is CSVVWDFSYEQYF. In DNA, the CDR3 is TGCAGCGTTGTCTGGGACTTCTCCTACGAGCAGTACTTC.

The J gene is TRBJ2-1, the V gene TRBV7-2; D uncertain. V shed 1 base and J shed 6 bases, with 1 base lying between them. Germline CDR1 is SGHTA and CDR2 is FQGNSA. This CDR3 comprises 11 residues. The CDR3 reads CASSLVNEQFF. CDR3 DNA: TGTGCCAGCAGCTTAGTCAATGAGCAGTTCTTC. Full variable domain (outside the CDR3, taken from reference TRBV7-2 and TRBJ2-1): GAGVSQSPSNKVTEKGKDVELRCDPISGHTALYWYRQSLGQGLEFLIYFQGNSAPDKSGLPSDRFSAERTGGSVSTLTIQRTQQEDSAVYLCASSLVNEQFFGPGTRLTVL.

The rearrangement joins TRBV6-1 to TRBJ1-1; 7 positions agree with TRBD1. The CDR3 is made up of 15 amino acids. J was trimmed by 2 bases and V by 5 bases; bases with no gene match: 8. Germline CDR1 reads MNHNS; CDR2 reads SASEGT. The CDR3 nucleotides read TGTGCCAGCAGTTCCCGGACAGGCGTTAACACTGAAGCTTTCTTT. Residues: CASSSRTGVNTEAFF.

CDR3 in amino acids: CASSYSGASNQPQHF. Here the CDR3 DNA reads TGTGCCAGCAGTTATTCAGGGGCGAGCAATCAGCCCCAGCATTTT. The chain is built from TRBV6-5 and TRBJ1-5, with TRBD1 as a possible D gene (6 bases). Germline V CDR1 and CDR2: MNHEY, SVGAGI. The CDR3 loop spans 15 amino acids. Trimming pared 3 bases from V and 1 base from J, leaving 10 bases between.

The CDR3 sequence: CASSVRLGGYNEQFF. CDR3 in DNA: TGTGCCAGCAGTGTTAGACTAGGCGGGTACAATGAGCAGTTCTTC. V is TRBV6-1 and J is TRBJ2-1, with TRBD2 as a possible D gene (6 bases). The V end was cut by 4 bases, the J end by 4 bases, with 14 bases between. CDR3 length equals 15 residues. In germline, CDR1 is MNHNS, CDR2 SASEGT.

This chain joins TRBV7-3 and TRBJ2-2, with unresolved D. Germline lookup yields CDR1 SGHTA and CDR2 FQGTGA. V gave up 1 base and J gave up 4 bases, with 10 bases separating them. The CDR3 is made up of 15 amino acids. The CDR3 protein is CASSLMADPTGELFF. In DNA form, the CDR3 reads TGTGCCAGCAGCTTAATGGCCGACCCCACCGGGGAGCTGTTTTTT.

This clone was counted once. Written as DNA, the CDR3 is TGTGCCAGCAGTTACGCCCAGGGTTCCGGAAACACCATATATTTT. Translating gives CASSYAQGSGNTIYF. The chain recombines TRBV6-5 with TRBJ1-3; TRBD1 might be the D (5 bases). The germline V gene encodes CDR1 MNHEY and CDR2 SVGAGI. The CDR3 has 15 amino acids. Trimming took 2 bases from V and 4 from J, leaving 12 bases between them.

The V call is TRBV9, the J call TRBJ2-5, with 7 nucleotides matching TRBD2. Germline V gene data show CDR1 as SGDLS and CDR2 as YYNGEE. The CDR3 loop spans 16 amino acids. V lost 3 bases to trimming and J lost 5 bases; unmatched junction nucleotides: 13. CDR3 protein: CASSAKGYVLAETQYF. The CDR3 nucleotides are TGTGCCAGCAGCGCCAAGGGGTATGTACTAGCGGAGACCCAGTACTTC.

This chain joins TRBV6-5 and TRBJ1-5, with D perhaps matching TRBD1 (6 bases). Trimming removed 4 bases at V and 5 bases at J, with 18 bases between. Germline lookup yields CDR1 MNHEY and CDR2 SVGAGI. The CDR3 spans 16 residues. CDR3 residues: CASSSSYARGDQPQHF. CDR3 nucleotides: TGTGCCAGCAGTTCCTCGTACGCAAGGGGGGATCAGCCCCAGCATTTT.

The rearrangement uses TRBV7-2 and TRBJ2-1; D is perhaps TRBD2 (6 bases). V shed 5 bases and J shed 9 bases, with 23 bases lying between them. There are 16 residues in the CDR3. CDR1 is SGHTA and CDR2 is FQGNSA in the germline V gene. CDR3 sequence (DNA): TGTGCCAGCAGCCCTTCGGGACTTCCCGGGATCGGTGAGCAGTTCTTC. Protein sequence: CASSPSGLPGIGEQFF. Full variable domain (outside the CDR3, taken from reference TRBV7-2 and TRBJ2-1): GAGVSQSPSNKVTEKGKDVELRCDPISGHTALYWYRQSLGQGLEFLIYFQGNSAPDKSGLPSDRFSAERTGGSVSTLTIQRTQQEDSAVYLCASSPSGLPGIGEQFFGPGTRLTVL.

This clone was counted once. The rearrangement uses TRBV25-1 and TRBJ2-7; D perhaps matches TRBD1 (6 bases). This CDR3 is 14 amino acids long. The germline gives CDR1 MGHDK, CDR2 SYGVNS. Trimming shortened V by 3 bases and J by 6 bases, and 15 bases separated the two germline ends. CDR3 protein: CASSDPRGSSEQYF. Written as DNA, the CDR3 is TGTGCCAGCAGTGACCCCAGGGGATCGAGCGAGCAGTACTTC.

In DNA, the CDR3 is TGTGCCAGCAGCGTTGAGGGGGCCCCAACAGATACGCAGTATTTT. Its protein product is CASSVEGAPTDTQYF. The V gene is TRBV9, the J gene TRBJ2-3; TRBD1 matches 7 bases. CDR3 length: 15 residues. CDR1 and CDR2 (germline): SGDLS, YYNGEE. J was trimmed by 3 bases and V by 2 bases; bases with no gene match: 6.

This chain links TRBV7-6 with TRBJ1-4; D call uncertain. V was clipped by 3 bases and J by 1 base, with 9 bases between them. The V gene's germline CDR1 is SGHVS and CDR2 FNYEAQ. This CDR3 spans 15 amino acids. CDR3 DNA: TGTGCCAGCAGCTTCCGGGCGGTAACTAATGAAAAACTGTTTTTT. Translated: CASSFRAVTNEKLFF.

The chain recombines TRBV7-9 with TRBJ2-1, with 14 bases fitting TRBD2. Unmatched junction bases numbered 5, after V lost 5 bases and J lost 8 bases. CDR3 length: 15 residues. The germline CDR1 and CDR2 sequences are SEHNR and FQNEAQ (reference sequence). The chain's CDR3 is CASSQGLAGVYEQFF. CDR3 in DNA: TGTGCCAGCAGCCAGGGACTAGCGGGAGTCTATGAGCAGTTCTTC. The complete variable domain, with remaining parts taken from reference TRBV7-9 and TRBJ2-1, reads DTGVSQNPRHKITKRGQNVTFRCDPISEHNRLYWYRQTLGQGPEFLTYFQNEAQLEKSRLLSDRFSAERPKGSFSTLEIQRTEQGDSAMYLCASSQGLAGVYEQFFGPGTRLTVL.

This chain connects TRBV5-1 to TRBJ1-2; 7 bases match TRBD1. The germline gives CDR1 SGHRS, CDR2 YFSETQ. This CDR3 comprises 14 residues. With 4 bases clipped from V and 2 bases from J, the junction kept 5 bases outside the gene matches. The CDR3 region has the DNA TGCGCCAGCAGCATGAGACAGGGCAACTATGGCTACACCTTC. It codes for CASSMRQGNYGYTF. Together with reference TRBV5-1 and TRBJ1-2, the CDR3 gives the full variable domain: KAGVTQTPRYLIKTRGQQVTLSCSPISGHRSVSWYQQTPGQGLQFLFEYFSETQRNKGNFPGRFSGRQFSNSRSEMNVSTLELGDSALYLCASSMRQGNYGYTFGSGTRLTVV.

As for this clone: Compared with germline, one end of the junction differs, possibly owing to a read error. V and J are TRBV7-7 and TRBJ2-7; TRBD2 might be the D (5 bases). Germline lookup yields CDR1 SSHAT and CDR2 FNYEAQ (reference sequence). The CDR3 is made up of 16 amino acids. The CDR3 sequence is CASSLAEGPRSYEQYF. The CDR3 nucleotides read TGTGCTAGCAGCTTAGCCGAGGGCCCCAGGAGCTACGAGCAGTACTTC. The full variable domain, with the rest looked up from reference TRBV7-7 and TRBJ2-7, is GAGVSQSPRYKVTKRGQDVTLRCDPISSHATLYWYQQALGQGPEFLTYFNYEAQPDKSGLPSDRFSAERPEGSISTLTIQRTEQRDSAMYRCASSLAEGPRSYEQYFGPGTRLTVT.

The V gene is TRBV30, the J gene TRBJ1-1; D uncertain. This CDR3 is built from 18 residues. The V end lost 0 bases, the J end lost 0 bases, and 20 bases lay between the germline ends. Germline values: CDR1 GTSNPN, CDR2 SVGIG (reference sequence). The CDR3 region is CAWSVGRNFPFMNTEAFF. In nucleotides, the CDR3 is TGTGCCTGGAGTGTAGGCAGAAACTTTCCCTTCATGAACACTGAAGCTTTCTTT.

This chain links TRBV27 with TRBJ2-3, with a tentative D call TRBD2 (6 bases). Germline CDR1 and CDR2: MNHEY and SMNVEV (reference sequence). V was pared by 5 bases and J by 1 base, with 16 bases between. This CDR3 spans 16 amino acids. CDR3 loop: CASSTGRSLGTDTQYF. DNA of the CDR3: TGTGCCAGCAGTACGGGGAGGTCCCTCGGCACAGATACGCAGTATTTT.

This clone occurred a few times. The CDR3 is CASSLHGVGRYEQYF. The CDR3 DNA reads TGTGCCAGCAGCTTGCACGGTGTGGGTCGCTACGAGCAGTACTTC. The V call is TRBV12-1, the J call TRBJ2-7. TRBV12-1 is shown as a pseudogene. This CDR3 has 15 amino acids.